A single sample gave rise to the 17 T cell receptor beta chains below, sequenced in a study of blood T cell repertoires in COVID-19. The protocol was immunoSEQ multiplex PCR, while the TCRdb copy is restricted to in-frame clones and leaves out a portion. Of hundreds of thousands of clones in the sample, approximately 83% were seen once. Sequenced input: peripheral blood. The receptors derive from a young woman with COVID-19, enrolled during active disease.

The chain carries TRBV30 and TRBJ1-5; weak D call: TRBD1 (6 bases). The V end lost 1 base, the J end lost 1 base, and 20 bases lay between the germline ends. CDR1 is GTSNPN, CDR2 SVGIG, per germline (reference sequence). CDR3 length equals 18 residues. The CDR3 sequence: CAWSASYRDALSNQPQHF. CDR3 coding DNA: TGTGCCTGGAGTGCTTCGTACAGGGATGCTTTAAGCAATCAGCCCCAGCATTTT.

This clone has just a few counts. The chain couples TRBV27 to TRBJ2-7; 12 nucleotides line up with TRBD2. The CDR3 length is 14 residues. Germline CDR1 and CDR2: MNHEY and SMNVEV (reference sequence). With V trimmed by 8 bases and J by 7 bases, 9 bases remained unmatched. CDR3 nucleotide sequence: TGTGCCAGCCGAGGGACTAGCGGGTTGGGGGAGCAGTACTTC. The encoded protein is CASRGTSGLGEQYF.

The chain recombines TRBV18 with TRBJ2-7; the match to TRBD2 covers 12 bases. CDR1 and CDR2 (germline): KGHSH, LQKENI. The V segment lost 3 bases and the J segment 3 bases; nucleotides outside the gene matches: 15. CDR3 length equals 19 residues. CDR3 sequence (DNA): TGTGCCAGCTCACCTGAGGGACTAGCGGGCCACCTTACCGGCTACGAGCAGTACTTC. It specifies CASSPEGLAGHLTGYEQYF.

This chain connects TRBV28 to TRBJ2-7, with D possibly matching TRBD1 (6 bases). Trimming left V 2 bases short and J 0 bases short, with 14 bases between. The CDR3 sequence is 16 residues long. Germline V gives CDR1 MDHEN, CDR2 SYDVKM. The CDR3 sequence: CASSLVPGEHSYEQYF. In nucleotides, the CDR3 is TGTGCCAGCAGTTTAGTCCCAGGGGAGCACTCCTACGAGCAGTACTTC.

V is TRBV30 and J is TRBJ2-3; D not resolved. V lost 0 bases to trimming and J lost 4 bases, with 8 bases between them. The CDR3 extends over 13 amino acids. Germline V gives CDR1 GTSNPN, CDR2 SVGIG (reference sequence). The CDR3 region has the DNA TGTGCCTGGAGTGTACGTCGGGCAGATACGCAGTATTTT. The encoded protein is CAWSVRRADTQYF.

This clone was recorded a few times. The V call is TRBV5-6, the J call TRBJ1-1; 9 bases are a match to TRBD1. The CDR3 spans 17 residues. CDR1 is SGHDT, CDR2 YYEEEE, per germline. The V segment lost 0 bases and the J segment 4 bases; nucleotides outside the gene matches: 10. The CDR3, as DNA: TGTGCCAGCAGCTTGGAGTTTCGACAGGGGGGTACCACTGAAGCTTTCTTT. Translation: CASSLEFRQGGTTEAFF.

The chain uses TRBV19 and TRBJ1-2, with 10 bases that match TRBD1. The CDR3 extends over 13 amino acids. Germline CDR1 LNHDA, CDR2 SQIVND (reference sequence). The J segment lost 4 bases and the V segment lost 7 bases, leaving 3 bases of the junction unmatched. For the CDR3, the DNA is TGTGCCAGTACCTGGACAGGGGGCTATGGCTACACCTTC. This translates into CASTWTGGYGYTF.

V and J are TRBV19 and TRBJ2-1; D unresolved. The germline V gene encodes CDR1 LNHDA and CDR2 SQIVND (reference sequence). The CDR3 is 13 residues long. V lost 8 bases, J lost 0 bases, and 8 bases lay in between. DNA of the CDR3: TGTGCCAGTGCGGTGAGCTCCTACAATGAGCAGTTCTTC. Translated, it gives CASAVSSYNEQFF.

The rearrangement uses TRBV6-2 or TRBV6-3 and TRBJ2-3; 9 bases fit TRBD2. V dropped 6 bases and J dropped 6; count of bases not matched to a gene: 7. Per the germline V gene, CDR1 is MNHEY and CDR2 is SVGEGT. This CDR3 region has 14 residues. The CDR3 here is CASSHGLARDTQYF. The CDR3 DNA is TGTGCCAGCAGCCATGGACTAGCGAGGGATACGCAGTATTTT.

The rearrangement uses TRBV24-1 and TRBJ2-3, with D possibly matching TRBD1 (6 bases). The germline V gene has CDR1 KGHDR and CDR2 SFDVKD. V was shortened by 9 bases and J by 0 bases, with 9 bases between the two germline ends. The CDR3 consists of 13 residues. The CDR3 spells CATGGTSTDTQYF. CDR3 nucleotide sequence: TGTGCCACCGGGGGCACTAGCACAGATACGCAGTATTTT.

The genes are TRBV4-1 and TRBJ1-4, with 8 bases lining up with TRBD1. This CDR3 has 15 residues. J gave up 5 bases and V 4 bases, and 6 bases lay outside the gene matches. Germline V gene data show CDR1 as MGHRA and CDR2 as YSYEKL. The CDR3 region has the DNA TGCGCCAGCAGCCTAACGACAGGGGACAATGAAAAACTGTTTTTT. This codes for CASSLTTGDNEKLFF.

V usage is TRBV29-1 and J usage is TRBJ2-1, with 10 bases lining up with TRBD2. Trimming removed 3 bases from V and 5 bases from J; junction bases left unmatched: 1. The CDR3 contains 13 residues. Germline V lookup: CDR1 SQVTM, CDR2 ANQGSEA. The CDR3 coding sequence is TGCAGCGTTGACGGACTAGCGGACAATGAGCAGTTCTTC. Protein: CSVDGLADNEQFF.

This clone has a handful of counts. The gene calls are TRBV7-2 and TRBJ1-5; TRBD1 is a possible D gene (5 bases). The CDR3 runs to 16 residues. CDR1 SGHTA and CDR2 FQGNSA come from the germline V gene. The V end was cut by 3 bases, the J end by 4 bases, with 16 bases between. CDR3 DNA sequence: TGTGCCAGCAGCTTTCGCGGGGGTGGAGAGAATCAGCCCCAGCATTTT. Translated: CASSFRGGGENQPQHF.

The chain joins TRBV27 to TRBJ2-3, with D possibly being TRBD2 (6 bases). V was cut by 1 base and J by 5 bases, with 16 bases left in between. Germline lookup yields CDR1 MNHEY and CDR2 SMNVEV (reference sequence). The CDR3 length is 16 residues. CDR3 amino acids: CASSLFPSGVVDTQYF. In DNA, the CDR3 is TGTGCCAGCAGTTTATTTCCGTCGGGGGTGGTAGATACGCAGTATTTT.

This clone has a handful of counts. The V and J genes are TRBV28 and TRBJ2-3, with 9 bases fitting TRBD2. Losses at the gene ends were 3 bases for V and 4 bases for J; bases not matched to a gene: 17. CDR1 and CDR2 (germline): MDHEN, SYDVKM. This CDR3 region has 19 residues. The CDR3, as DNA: TGTGCCAGCAGTTTCTCGCGAAAACTAGCGGGTTTTACGGCAGATACGCAGTATTTT. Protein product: CASSFSRKLAGFTADTQYF.

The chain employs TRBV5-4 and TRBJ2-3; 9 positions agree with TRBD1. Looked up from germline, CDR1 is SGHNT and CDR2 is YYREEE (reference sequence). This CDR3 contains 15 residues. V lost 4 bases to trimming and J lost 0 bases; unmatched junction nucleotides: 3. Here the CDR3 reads CASSRTGDSTDTQYF. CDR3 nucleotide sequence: TGTGCCAGCAGCCGGACAGGGGATAGCACAGATACGCAGTATTTT.

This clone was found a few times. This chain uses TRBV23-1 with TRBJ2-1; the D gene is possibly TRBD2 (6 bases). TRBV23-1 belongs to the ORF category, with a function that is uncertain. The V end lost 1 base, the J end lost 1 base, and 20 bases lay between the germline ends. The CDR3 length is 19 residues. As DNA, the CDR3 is TGCGCCAGCAGTCAATTGAGGGGAGGCGGGATTACTTCCTACAATGAGCAGTTCTTC. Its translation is CASSQLRGGGITSYNEQFF.